This entry features one TCR beta chain sequence. Generated by immunoSEQ multiplex PCR, the TCRdb table keeps only in-frame clones and is missing some. The sample comprises fewer than 150,000 clones, less than 90% of which are singletons, and 15% to 20% rests with the top ten. This entry is derived from a study of blood T cell repertoires in COVID-19. On the study more broadly: Sources were T cells, B-cell-depleted T cells, or PBMCs; the material itself was cDNA or gDNA.

The receptor was isolated from a man aged 25 to 40 who had recovered from COVID-19. Sequencing used PBMCs or T cells enriched from blood (not recorded which).

The CDR3 reads CASSSWGGQHF. CDR3 bases: TGTGCCAGCAGTTCCTGGGGCGGTCAGCATTTT. The chain uses TRBV28 and TRBJ1-5, with D possibly TRBD1 on 5 matching bases. Germline lookup yields CDR1 MDHEN and CDR2 SYDVKM. V was shortened by 4 bases and J by 13 bases, with 11 bases between the two germline ends. CDR3 size: 11 residues.